This T cell receptor (beta chain) was sequenced in a study of T cells in Graves' hyperthyroidism and ophthalmopathy. Study summary: At initial diagnosis, before any treatment had begun, peripheral blood was obtained. Study-wide points: Researchers found most expanded thyroid clonotypes above 0.001 in blood as well.

Amplification yielded TCR beta CDR3 regions, with RNA transcripts as the source. Carried out on the TCR CDR3, a first-round RT-PCR used the HTBI primer set. MiXCR, run by TCRdb on the multiplex PCR reads, gives a single entry per CDR3 protein. The table shows more than 550,000 distinct CDR3 sequences, with around 20% occurring only once. The CDR3 sequence is 18 residues long. CDR1 and CDR2 (germline): SGHRS, YFSETQ. This clonotype appeared a few times. The target antigen is unknown. A read error may produce the germline difference seen at one junction end. Uncontrolled infection, other autoimmune disease, pregnancy or lactation excluded patients.

The sample comprised blood. This chain joins TRBV5-1 and TRBJ2-1, with D perhaps TRBD2 (7 bases). This sequence originates from a woman in her forties or fifties with Graves' hyperthyroidism that later progressed to Graves' ophthalmopathy. DNA for the CDR3: TGCGCCGGCAGCTCATTTCCAGGGGAGGGGCAATACTACAATGAGCAGTTCTTC. Its protein product is CAGSSFPGEGQYYNEQFF.